This T cell receptor (beta chain) was identified in a study of shared clonotypes between healthy human individuals. Clones were sequenced by immunoSEQ multiplex PCR, and TCRdb holds only the in-frame ones, with some missing. The table shows 2 million to 2.5 million clones, with 85% to 95% occurring only once. This clone has a single count. The clonotype was recovered from a man aged 18 to 29 in good health. Some clones in this sample may be carry-over from other donors' samples. The sequenced sample consisted of naive CD4+ T cells from PBMCs. Described subset: CD45RA+ positively selected.

CDR3 DNA sequence: TGTGCCAGCAGTTACCCGAGGGGGACAGGGAGGTGGGTGCAGTTCTTC. Its protein is CASSYPRGTGRWVQFF. The rearrangement links TRBV6-6 to TRBJ2-1, with 9 bases aligning to TRBD1. Germline V gene sequence: CDR1 MNHNY, CDR2 SVGAGI (reference sequence). This CDR3 is built from 16 residues. J gave up 12 bases and V 2 bases, and 14 bases lay outside the gene matches.